This T cell receptor beta chain was sequenced for a study of blood T cells in healthy people across ages. CDR1 is SGHRS and CDR2 is YFSETQ in the germline V gene. The CDR3 has 14 residues. Then a second PCR, running roughly 7 to 11 cycles, was carried out with a sample-barcoded 5' primer and a J-beta primer mix. MiXCR was run by TCRdb on the 5' RACE reads, yielding one entry per CDR3 protein. This sample yields hundreds of thousands of distinct CDR3 sequences, of which about a fifth are seen a single time; about 20% belongs to the top ten. A remark on this clonotype: The junction differs from germline at one of its ends, possibly a read error.

The TCR sequence derives from a man aged 70 or older in good health. What was sequenced was blood. The chain is built from TRBV5-1 and TRBJ2-7; D tentatively fits TRBD1 or TRBD2 (5 bases each). CDR3 protein: CASSSRDGPYEQCF. Written as DNA, the CDR3 is TGCGCCAGTAGCTCCCGGGACGGTCCCTACGAGCAGTGCTTC.